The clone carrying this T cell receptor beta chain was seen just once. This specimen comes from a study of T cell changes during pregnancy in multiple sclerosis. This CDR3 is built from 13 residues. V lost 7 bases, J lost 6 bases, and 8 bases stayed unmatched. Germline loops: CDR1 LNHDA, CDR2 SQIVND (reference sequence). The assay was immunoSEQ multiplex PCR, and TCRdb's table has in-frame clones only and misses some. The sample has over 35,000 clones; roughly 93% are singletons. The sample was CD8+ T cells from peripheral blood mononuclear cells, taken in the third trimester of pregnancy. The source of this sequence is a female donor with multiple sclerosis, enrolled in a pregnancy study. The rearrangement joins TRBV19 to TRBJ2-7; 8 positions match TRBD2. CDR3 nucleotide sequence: TGTGCCAGTATCCCCCCGGGGGGGGTCGAGCAGTACTTC. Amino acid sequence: CASIPPGGVEQYF.